These T cell receptor beta chains were read from a single sample in a study of blood T cell repertoires in COVID-19. Assay used: immunoSEQ multiplex PCR; TCRdb lists only in-frame clones, some missing. The repertoire includes 200,000 to 300,000 clones, around 83% of them detected once, and roughly 9.6% sits in the top ten. Sequenced: peripheral blood. Receptors were obtained from a woman aged 80 or over with acute or convalescent COVID-19. CDR3s include the opening cysteine and the closing phenylalanine or tryptophan. D genes are given only for firm matches. Clone size appears in some rows only: once, few, many, or a class for an expanded clone.

V	size	J	D	CDR3	DNA
TRBV7-2	-	TRBJ1-1	-	CASSLAGGGAEAFF	TGTGCCAGCAGCTTAGCAGGAGGTGGCGCTGAAGCTTTCTTT
TRBV5-1	-	TRBJ1-5	-	CASSPGGYSNQPQHF	TGCGCCAGCAGCCCGGGGGGGTATAGCAATCAGCCCCAGCATTTT
TRBV5-4	-	TRBJ1-1	TRBD1	CASSLSGQRDTEAFF	TGTGCCAGCAGCTTATCGGGACAGAGGGACACTGAAGCTTTCTTT
TRBV18	-	TRBJ2-1	TRBD1	CASSPKGTGGLNEQFF	TGTGCCAGCTCACCGAAAGGGACAGGGGGCCTCAATGAGCAGTTCTTC
TRBV30	-	TRBJ2-3	TRBD1	CAWSTGGLRTDTQYF	TGTGCCTGGAGCACAGGGGGGCTGAGGACAGATACGCAGTATTTT
TRBV29-1	-	TRBJ1-2	-	CSVLTPNYGYTF	TGCAGCGTACTCACCCCTAACTATGGCTACACCTTC
TRBV5-8	few	TRBJ1-6	-	CASSLQKPNSPLHF	TGTGCCAGCAGCTTGCAGAAACCTAATTCACCCCTCCACTTT
TRBV2	-	TRBJ2-2	-	CASSPVRTGELFF	TGTGCCAGCAGTCCCGTTAGAACCGGGGAGCTGTTTTTT
TRBV2	-	TRBJ2-2	TRBD2	CASRGRGNTGELFF	TGTGCCAGCAGAGGGAGGGGGAACACCGGGGAGCTGTTTTTT
TRBV2	-	TRBJ1-3	TRBD1	CASRGTAVGNTIYF	TGTGCCAGCAGGGGGACAGCAGTGGGAAACACCATATATTTT
TRBV27	-	TRBJ1-1	-	CASSWGREGSAFF	TGTGCCAGCAGTTGGGGCAGGGAGGGTTCAGCTTTCTTT
TRBV4-1	-	TRBJ2-3	TRBD2	CASSQDRGGAGDTQYF	TGCGCCAGCAGCCAAGATCGCGGGGGGGCGGGAGATACGCAGTATTTT
TRBV29-1	-	TRBJ2-1	-	CSVEHRDNEQFF	TGCAGCGTTGAACACAGGGACAATGAGCAGTTCTTC
TRBV11-1	-	TRBJ1-1	-	CASSFGQNTEAFF	TGTGCCAGCAGCTTTGGACAGAACACTGAAGCTTTCTTT
TRBV4-1	-	TRBJ1-5	-	CASSQEPGLSNQPQHF	TGCGCCAGCAGCCAAGAGCCGGGATTAAGCAATCAGCCCCAGCATTTT
TRBV3-1/TRBV3-2	-	TRBJ1-1	-	CASSQVSANTEAFF	TGTGCCAGCAGCCAAGTCAGTGCTAACACTGAAGCTTTCTTT
TRBV10-3	-	TRBJ2-3	TRBD2	CAISEYGGGTDTQYF	TGTGCCATCAGTGAGTACGGGGGGGGCACAGATACGCAGTATTTT
TRBV18	-	TRBJ1-5	-	CASSPLSAGNQPQHF	TGTGCCAGCTCACCACTCTCGGCAGGGAATCAGCCCCAGCATTTT
TRBV9	-	TRBJ2-3	-	CASSPGVIAASAGDTQYF	TGTGCCAGCAGCCCAGGAGTGATAGCGGCCTCCGCCGGAGATACGCAGTATTTT
TRBV5-1	-	TRBJ1-3	-	CASSLGGTLGDTIYF	TGCGCCAGCAGCTTAGGCGGAACCCTAGGAGACACCATATATTTT
TRBV6-5	-	TRBJ2-1	TRBD1	CASSTGTGGRIEQFF	TGTGCCAGCAGTACTGGGACAGGGGGACGGATTGAGCAGTTCTTC
TRBV15	-	TRBJ1-2	-	CATSRDSYGYTF	TGTGCCACCAGCAGAGATAGTTATGGCTACACCTTC
TRBV6-5	-	TRBJ1-2	TRBD1	CASRRTGEDYGYTF	TGTGCCAGCAGGAGGACAGGGGAGGACTATGGCTACACCTTC
TRBV2	-	TRBJ2-7	TRBD1	CASNTGVNEQYF	TGTGCCAGCAACACAGGGGTGAACGAGCAGTACTTC
TRBV7-8	-	TRBJ1-5	-	CASSPRTTNQPQHF	TGTGCCAGCAGCCCTAGGACAACCAATCAGCCCCAGCATTTT
TRBV27	-	TRBJ1-6	-	CASSLTVRSSYNSPLHF	TGTGCCAGCAGTTTGACAGTCCGGAGCTCCTATAATTCACCCCTCCACTTT